This TCR beta chain was retrieved from a study of OX40 agonist ivuxolimab in advanced cancers. Study-level background: The costimulatory receptor OX40 (CD134) was targeted by ivuxolimab, a fully human IgG2 agonistic monoclonal antibody. Intravenous ivuxolimab was administered to patients every 2 weeks at six dose levels: 0.01, 0.1, 0.3, 1.5, 3 and 10 mg/kg. Among the approximately 50 dose-escalation patients, 19 had hepatocellular carcinoma, about 15 melanoma, 9 renal cell carcinoma and 9 head and neck cancer. The dose-escalation cohort was 82.7% male with a mean age of about 58 years, ranging from 23 to 79. Patients were allowed to have had prior anti-PD-1, anti-PD-L1 or anti-CTLA-4 therapy, and 40% of the dose-escalation patients had been treated with checkpoint inhibitors. Partial responses occurred in three dose-escalation patients, of whom one had hepatocellular carcinoma and two had cutaneous melanoma. The purpose of peripheral TCRbeta sequencing was to test whether ivuxolimab changed TCR sequence diversity and led to clonal T-cell expansion. The paper reports the monotherapy dose-escalation portion (N of about 52 patients) of the phase I ivuxolimab trial. Study-wide findings and limitations: Low levels of normalized T-cell clonal expansion were also seen in some patients who did not respond. Antigen specificity was not determined for the clonally expanded peripheral T cells. After ivuxolimab, CD8+ T cells had more expanded clones than CD4+ T cells on average. At doses of 0.1 to 3.0 mg/kg, clonal expansion of both CD4+ and CD8+ T cells in blood was seen between baseline and week 6. In the 0.1-3.0 mg/kg groups, partial responders were among the patients with the lowest normalized peripheral clonal expansion, particularly in CD8+ T cells.

Including cysteine and phenylalanine, the CDR3 has 19 amino acids. CDR3 DNA only is kept here, 57 bases in frame from base 1. Trimming removed 4 bases from V and 3 bases from J, leaving 24 bases between the germline ends. The germline V gene sets CDR1 to SGHAT and CDR2 to FQNNGV. Genomic DNA was isolated from the sorted cells so that the TCRbeta CDR3 region could be sequenced. TCRbeta CDR3 regions were sequenced using the immunoSEQ Assay. This immuneACCESS table, as held by TCRdb, lists in-frame sequences with V and J called but not all clones. Of the missing ones, under half trace to an unresolved V gene in checked studies; the others have no known cause. This sample holds roughly 48,000 clones; roughly 84% were observed only once. The ten largest clones capture 9.9% of the sample. By sample share, this clone is medium-sized (0.01 to 0.1%). What antigen it recognizes has not been identified. No per-base quality is available; no much larger clone lies one base away.

Patients with autoimmune disease history or receiving systemic immunosuppression were excluded from the trial. In every dose cohort, peripheral blood was drawn for TCR sequencing at baseline, cycle 4 day 1, and cycle 7 day 1. The samples were drawn from a first-in-human, open-label, multicenter phase I dose-escalation trial of ivuxolimab. Adults with locally advanced or metastatic melanoma, renal cell, hepatocellular, or head and neck squamous cell carcinoma were enrolled in the trial. Before TCR sequencing, CD4+ T cells and CD8+ T cells were sorted from peripheral blood as separate populations. Rearrangement joined TRBV11-2 to TRBJ2-2, with the identity of the D gene unclear. This TCR was sampled from an adult with an advanced solid tumor such as melanoma, head and neck, liver or kidney cancer. The sequencing used CD4+ or CD8+ T cells sorted from blood, collected in a trial of the OX40 agonist ivuxolimab. The bases read TGTGCCAGCAGCTATATAAATACTTCGGCCTGGGTTTACACCGGGGAGCTGTTTTTT. Its coded protein is CASSYINTSAWVYTGELFF.